This T cell receptor (beta chain) was recorded in a study of T-cell memory formation after mild COVID-19. For the study at large: The two donors had largely donor-specific TCR clusters. Findings of the study overall: Pre-infection memory carried some responding clones, suggesting that cross-reactive memory joined. Most CD4+ clones that shrank were in CM and EM, while CD8+ ones turned up in EMRA.

Trimming took off 7 bases at V and 3 bases at J, with 16 bases between the two ends. Looked up from germline, CDR1 is SGHTA and CDR2 is FQGNSA. CDR3 length: 14 amino acids. This clonotype was observed many times. Its specificity is unknown. MiXCR was run by TCRdb on the 5' RACE reads, yielding one entry per CDR3 protein. Of a few hundred thousand distinct CDR3 sequences in the sample, approximately 20% are singletons; the top ten hold roughly 21%. This sequence was found in a man aged 18 to 29 who had mild COVID-19 (a few samples of this study predate the infection). Cell type and time point are not known. The sequenced sample consisted of PBMCs or a T cell subset sorted from them (not recorded which). The chain couples TRBV7-2 to TRBJ2-7, with D possibly TRBD2 on 6 matching bases. The CDR3 loop is CASTFSRTNYEQYF. CDR3 sequence (DNA): TGTGCCAGCACCTTCTCCAGGACTAACTACGAGCAGTACTTC. The variable domain in full, with the rest retrieved from reference TRBV7-2 and TRBJ2-7, is GAGVSQSPSNKVTEKGKDVELRCDPISGHTALYWYRQSLGQGLEFLIYFQGNSAPDKSGLPSDRFSAERTGGSVSTLTIQRTQQEDSAVYLCASTFSRTNYEQYFGPGTRLTVT.